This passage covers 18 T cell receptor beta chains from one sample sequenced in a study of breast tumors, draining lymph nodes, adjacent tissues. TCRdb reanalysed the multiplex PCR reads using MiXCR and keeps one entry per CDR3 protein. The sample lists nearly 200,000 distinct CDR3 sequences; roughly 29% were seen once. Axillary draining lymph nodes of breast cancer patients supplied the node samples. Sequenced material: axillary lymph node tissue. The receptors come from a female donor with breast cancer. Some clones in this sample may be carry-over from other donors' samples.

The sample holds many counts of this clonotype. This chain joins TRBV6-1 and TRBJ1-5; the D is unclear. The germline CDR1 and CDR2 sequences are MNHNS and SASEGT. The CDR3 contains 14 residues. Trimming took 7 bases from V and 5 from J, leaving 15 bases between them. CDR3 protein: CASNPANHDQPQHF. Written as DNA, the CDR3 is TGTGCCAGCAATCCGGCTAATCATGATCAGCCCCAGCATTTT.

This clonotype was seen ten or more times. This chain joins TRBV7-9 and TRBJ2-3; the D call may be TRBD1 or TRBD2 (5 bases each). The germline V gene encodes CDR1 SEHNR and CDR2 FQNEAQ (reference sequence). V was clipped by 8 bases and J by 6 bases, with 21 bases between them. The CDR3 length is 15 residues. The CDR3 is CASGIFGGEGDTQYF. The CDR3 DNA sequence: TGTGCCAGCGGAATATTTGGGGGAGAAGGTGATACGCAGTATTTT. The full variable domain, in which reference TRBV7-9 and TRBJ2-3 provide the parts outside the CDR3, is DTGVSQNPRHKITKRGQNVTFRCDPISEHNRLYWYRQTLGQGPEFLTYFQNEAQLEKSRLLSDRFSAERPKGSFSTLEIQRTEQGDSAMYLCASGIFGGEGDTQYFGPGTRLTVL.

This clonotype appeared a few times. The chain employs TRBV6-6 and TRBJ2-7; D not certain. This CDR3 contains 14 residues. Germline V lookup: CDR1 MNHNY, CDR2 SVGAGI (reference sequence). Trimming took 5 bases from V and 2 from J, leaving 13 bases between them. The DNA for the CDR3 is TGTGCCAGCAGTCACGTGGGTATCCCCTACGAGCAGTACTTC. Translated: CASSHVGIPYEQYF.

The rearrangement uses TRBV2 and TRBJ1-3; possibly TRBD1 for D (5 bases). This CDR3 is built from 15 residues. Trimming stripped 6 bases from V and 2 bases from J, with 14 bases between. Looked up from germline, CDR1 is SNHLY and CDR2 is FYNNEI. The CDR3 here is CASSLQGVAGNTIYF. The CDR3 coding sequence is TGTGCCAGCAGCTTGCAGGGAGTCGCTGGAAACACCATATATTTT.

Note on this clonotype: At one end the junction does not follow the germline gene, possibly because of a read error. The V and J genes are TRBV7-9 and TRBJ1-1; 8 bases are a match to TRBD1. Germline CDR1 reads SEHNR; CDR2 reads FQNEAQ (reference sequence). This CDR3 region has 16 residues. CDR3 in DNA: TGTGCCAACAGCCCCCAGACAGGGGCCATGAACACTGAAGCTTTCTTT. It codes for CANSPQTGAMNTEAFF.

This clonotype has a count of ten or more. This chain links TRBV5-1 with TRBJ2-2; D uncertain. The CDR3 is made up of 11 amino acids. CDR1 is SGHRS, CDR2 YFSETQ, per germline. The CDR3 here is CASRVRGELFF. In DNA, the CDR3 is TGCGCGTCGCGAGTTCGCGGGGAGCTGTTTTTT.

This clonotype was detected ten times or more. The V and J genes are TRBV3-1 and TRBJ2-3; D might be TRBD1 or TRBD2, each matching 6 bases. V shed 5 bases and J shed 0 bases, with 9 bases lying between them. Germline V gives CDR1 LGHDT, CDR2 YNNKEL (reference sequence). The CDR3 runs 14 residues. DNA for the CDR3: TGTGCCAGCAGCAGGGGGACTAGCACAGATACGCAGTATTTT. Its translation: CASSRGTSTDTQYF.

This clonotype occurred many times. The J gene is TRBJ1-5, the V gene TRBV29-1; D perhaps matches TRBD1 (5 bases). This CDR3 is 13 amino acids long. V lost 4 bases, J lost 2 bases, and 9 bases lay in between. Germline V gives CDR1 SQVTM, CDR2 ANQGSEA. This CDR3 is CSVGVGGNQPQHF. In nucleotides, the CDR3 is TGCAGCGTTGGGGTAGGGGGCAATCAGCCCCAGCATTTT.

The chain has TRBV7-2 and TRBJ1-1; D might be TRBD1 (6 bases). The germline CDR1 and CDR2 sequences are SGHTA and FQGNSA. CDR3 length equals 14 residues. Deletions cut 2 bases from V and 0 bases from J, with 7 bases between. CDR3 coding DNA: TGTGCCAGCAGCTTATCAGGGGTGAACACTGAAGCTTTCTTT. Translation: CASSLSGVNTEAFF.

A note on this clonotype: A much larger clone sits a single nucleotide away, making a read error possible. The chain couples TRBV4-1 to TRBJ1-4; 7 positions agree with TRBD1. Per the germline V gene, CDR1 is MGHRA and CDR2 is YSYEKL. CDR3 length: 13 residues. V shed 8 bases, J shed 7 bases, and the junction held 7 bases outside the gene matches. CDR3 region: CASGRQGFEKLFF. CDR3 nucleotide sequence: TGCGCCAGCGGTCGACAGGGCTTTGAAAAACTGTTTTTT.

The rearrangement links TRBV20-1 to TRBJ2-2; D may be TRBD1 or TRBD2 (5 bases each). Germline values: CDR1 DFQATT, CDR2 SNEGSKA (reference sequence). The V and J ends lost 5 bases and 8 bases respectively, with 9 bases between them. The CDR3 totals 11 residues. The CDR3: CSAAGTGELFF. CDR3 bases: TGCAGTGCTGCCGGGACGGGGGAGCTGTTTTTT.

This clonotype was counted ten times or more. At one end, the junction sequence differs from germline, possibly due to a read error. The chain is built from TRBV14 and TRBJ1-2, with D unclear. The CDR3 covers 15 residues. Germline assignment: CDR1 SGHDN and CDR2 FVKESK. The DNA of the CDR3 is TGTGCCAGCAGCCAAGGAGTTAGGAAAAACTATGGCTCCACCTTC. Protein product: CASSQGVRKNYGSTF.

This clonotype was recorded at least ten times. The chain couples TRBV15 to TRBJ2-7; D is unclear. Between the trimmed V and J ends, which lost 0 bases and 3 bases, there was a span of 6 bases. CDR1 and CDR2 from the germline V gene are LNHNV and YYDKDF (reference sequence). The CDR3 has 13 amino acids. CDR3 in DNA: TGTGCCACCAGCAGAGATTTCAGCTACGAGCAGTACTTC. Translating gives CATSRDFSYEQYF.

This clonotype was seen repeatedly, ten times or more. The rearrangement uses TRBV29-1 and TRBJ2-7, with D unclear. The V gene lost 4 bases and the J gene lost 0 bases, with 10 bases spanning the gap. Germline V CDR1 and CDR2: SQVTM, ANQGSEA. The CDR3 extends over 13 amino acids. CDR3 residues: CSVGDRSSYEQYF. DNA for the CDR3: TGCAGCGTTGGTGACCGGAGCTCCTACGAGCAGTACTTC.

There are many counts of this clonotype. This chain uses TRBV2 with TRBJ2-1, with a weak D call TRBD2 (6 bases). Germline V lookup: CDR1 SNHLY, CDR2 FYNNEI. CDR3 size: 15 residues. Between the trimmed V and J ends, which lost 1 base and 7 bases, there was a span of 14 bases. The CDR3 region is CASSEEGARGNEQFF. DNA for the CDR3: TGTGCCAGCAGTGAAGAAGGAGCCCGGGGGAATGAGCAGTTCTTC.

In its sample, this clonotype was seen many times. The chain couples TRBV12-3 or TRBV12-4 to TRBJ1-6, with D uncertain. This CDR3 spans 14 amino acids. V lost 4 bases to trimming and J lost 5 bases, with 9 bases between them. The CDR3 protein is CASSWAGHNSPLHF. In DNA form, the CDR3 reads TGTGCCAGCAGTTGGGCAGGACATAATTCACCCCTCCACTTT.

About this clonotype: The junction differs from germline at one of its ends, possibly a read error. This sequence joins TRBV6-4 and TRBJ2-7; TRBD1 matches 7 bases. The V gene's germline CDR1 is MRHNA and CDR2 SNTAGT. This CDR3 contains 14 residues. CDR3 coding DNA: TGTGCCAGCACTGACAGGGCAAAGACCTACGAGCAGTACTTC. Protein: CASTDRAKTYEQYF.

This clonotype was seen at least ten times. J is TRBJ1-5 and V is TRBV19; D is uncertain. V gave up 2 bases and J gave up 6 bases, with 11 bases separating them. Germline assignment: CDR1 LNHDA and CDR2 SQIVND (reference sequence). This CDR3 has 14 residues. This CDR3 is CASSIRAGGQPQHF. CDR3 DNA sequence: TGTGCCAGTAGTATAAGGGCAGGCGGTCAGCCCCAGCATTTT.